One and the same sample provided the 14 T cell receptor beta chains below, sequenced in a study of cytomegalovirus exposure and HLA in healthy donors. 60 Vbeta and 13 Jbeta primers were used in PCR. TCRdb keeps only in-frame clones here, not all; method: immunoSEQ multiplex PCR. The sample has some 180,000 clones, 81% seen once. The specimen sequenced was PBMCs. The receptors originated from a man aged 35 to 55 in good health and CMV-seropositive.

V gene TRBV15 combines with J gene TRBJ1-2; no reliable D call. V was pared by 0 bases and J by 14 bases, with 16 bases between. Germline values: CDR1 LNHNV, CDR2 YYDKDF (reference sequence). CDR3 length: 13 amino acids. The CDR3: CATSRDRGGPYTF. CDR3 sequence (DNA): TGTGCCACCAGCAGAGATCGGGGAGGCCCATATACCTTC.

This chain connects TRBV18 to TRBJ2-1; tentative D call: TRBD1 (5 bases). This CDR3 comprises 16 residues. Germline V gives CDR1 KGHSH, CDR2 LQKENI. V lost 4 bases and J 0 bases, leaving 13 bases between the germline ends. CDR3 sequence: CASSLSQVPSYNEQFF. CDR3 nucleotides: TGTGCCAGCTCACTTTCACAGGTTCCCTCCTACAATGAGCAGTTCTTC.

The chain couples TRBV5-4 to TRBJ2-3; 12 bases match TRBD2. V gave up 4 bases and J gave up 2 bases; unmatched junction bases: 8. Germline V gene data show CDR1 as SGHNT and CDR2 as YYREEE (reference sequence). The CDR3 has 17 residues. The CDR3 is CASSLLAGGPTTDTQYF. In nucleotides, the CDR3 is TGTGCCAGCAGCCTACTAGCGGGGGGACCCACCACAGATACGCAGTATTTT.

The chain has TRBV6-1 and TRBJ1-1; 10 bases are a match to TRBD1. This CDR3 is built from 14 residues. The V and J ends lost 5 bases and 4 bases, in that order; junction bases with no gene match: 4. Germline V gene data show CDR1 as MNHNS and CDR2 as SASEGT. The CDR3 spells CASSTTGGFTEAFF. CDR3 sequence (DNA): TGTGCCAGCAGTACGACAGGGGGCTTCACTGAAGCTTTCTTT.

The chain carries TRBV28 and TRBJ2-1; 11 nucleotides match TRBD2. Germline V gene data show CDR1 as MDHEN and CDR2 as SYDVKM. J lost 8 bases, V lost 2 bases, and 20 bases had no gene match. This CDR3 spans 20 amino acids. CDR3 DNA: TGTGCCAGCAGTTTAGGATGGACACCTTCGACTAGCGGGATTGTCGATGAGCAGTTCTTC. Protein: CASSLGWTPSTSGIVDEQFF.

This clone was detected a few times. The chain is built from TRBV6-1 and TRBJ1-4; D is undetermined. The germline gives CDR1 MNHNS, CDR2 SASEGT. The CDR3 runs to 11 residues. The V gene lost 5 bases and the J gene lost 7 bases, with 5 bases spanning the gap. The CDR3 region has the DNA TGTGCCAGCAGTTTGAGTGAAAAACTGTTTTTT. Protein: CASSLSEKLFF.

This clone was observed a single time. This chain uses TRBV7-9 with TRBJ2-7; TRBD1 matches 8 bases. Germline loops: CDR1 SEHNR, CDR2 FQNEAQ (reference sequence). J gave up 2 bases and V 1 base, and 7 bases lay outside the gene matches. The CDR3 has 16 residues. This CDR3 is CASSLGHRQGTYEQYF. The CDR3 DNA reads as TGTGCCAGCAGCTTAGGGCATCGACAGGGGACCTACGAGCAGTACTTC.

J is TRBJ1-5 and V is TRBV19, with D unclear. Deletions cut 5 bases from V and 0 bases from J, with 8 bases between. Germline V gene data show CDR1 as LNHDA and CDR2 as SQIVND (reference sequence). CDR3 length: 14 amino acids. The CDR3 region is CASSQQDSNQPQHF. The CDR3 DNA follows: TGTGCCAGTAGTCAGCAGGATAGCAATCAGCCCCAGCATTTT.

V and J are TRBV7-9 and TRBJ1-1; D might be TRBD1 (5 bases). The CDR3 runs 14 residues. Germline V CDR1 and CDR2: SEHNR, FQNEAQ (reference sequence). V was cut by 4 bases and J by 1 base, with 10 bases left in between. The CDR3, as DNA: TGTGCCAGCAGCTCTCAACAGGAGAACACTGAAGCTTTCTTT. Translating gives CASSSQQENTEAFF. The full variable domain, its missing parts supplied by reference TRBV7-9 and TRBJ1-1, is DTGVSQNPRHKITKRGQNVTFRCDPISEHNRLYWYRQTLGQGPEFLTYFQNEAQLEKSRLLSDRFSAERPKGSFSTLEIQRTEQGDSAMYLCASSSQQENTEAFFGQGTRLTVV.

The V call is TRBV28, the J call TRBJ1-2; 7 positions agree with TRBD1. The CDR3 totals 13 residues. V gave up 4 bases and J gave up 2 bases; unmatched junction bases: 1. Germline CDR1 reads MDHEN; CDR2 reads SYDVKM. CDR3 residues: CASSSGQNYGYTF. The CDR3 DNA follows: TGTGCCAGCAGTTCGGGACAGAACTATGGCTACACCTTC.

This rearrangement joins TRBV4-1 to TRBJ1-1, with D uncertain. V lost 0 bases to trimming and J lost 0 bases, with 17 bases between them. The germline V gene has CDR1 MGHRA and CDR2 YSYEKL. CDR3 length: 18 amino acids. The CDR3 loop is CASSQEPMETALNTEAFF. CDR3 nucleotide sequence: TGCGCCAGCAGCCAAGAGCCAATGGAGACGGCCTTGAACACTGAAGCTTTCTTT.

The sample holds a few counts of this clone. This rearrangement joins TRBV6-1 to TRBJ1-4, with 7 nucleotides matching TRBD1. The CDR3 has 15 residues. Germline V gene lookup returns CDR1 MNHNS and CDR2 SASEGT. V was clipped by 4 bases and J by 6 bases; unmatched bases: 8. In nucleotides, the CDR3 is TGTGCCAGCAGTGGCCACAGGGGATGGGATGAAAAACTGTTTTTT. Its translation: CASSGHRGWDEKLFF.

The CDR3 nucleotides are TGTGCCAGCAGCCCGGACTCGGACAATGAGCAGTTCTTC. Translated, it gives CASSPDSDNEQFF. This chain joins TRBV7-8 and TRBJ2-1; tentatively, D is TRBD2 (5 bases). V lost 5 bases, J lost 5 bases, and 10 bases lay in between. CDR3 size: 13 residues. Looked up from germline, CDR1 is SGHVS and CDR2 is FQNEAQ.

This rearrangement joins TRBV9 to TRBJ2-5, with 16 bases that match TRBD2. Germline lookup yields CDR1 SGDLS and CDR2 YYNGEE. V trimming: 0 bases; J trimming: 5 bases; junction bases outside the gene matches: 19. The CDR3 length is 22 residues. The CDR3 spells CASSVGQGGPGLAGGPRETQYF. The CDR3 nucleotides read TGTGCCAGCAGCGTAGGCCAGGGGGGACCGGGACTAGCGGGAGGGCCCCGCGAGACCCAGTACTTC.